The 13 T cell receptor beta chains below all came from one sample that was sequenced in a study of blood T cell repertoires in COVID-19. Data came from immunoSEQ multiplex PCR; TCRdb stores just in-frame clones and leaves some out. The table includes around 400,000 clones, about 88% detected once. Source material: PBMCs or T cells enriched from blood (not recorded which). The receptors here all came from a young woman who had been exposed to COVID-19.

The CDR3 is CASSPAGAGEAFF. DNA for the CDR3: TGTGCCAGCAGCCCCGCGGGGGCCGGTGAAGCTTTCTTT. V gene TRBV14 combines with J gene TRBJ1-1; D may be TRBD1 (6 bases). CDR1 and CDR2 (germline): SGHDN, FVKESK. The CDR3 length is 13 residues. Between the trimmed V and J ends, which lost 4 bases and 7 bases, there was a span of 13 bases. The variable domain in full, completed from reference TRBV14 and TRBJ1-1, reads EAGVTQFPSHSVIEKGQTVTLRCDPISGHDNLYWYRRVMGKEIKFLLHFVKESKQDESGMPNNRFLAERTGGTYSTLKVQPAELEDSGVYFCASSPAGAGEAFFGQGTRLTVV.

This chain uses TRBV5-5 with TRBJ1-4; D call uncertain. The V and J ends lost 3 bases and 5 bases respectively, with 8 bases between them. This CDR3 contains 13 residues. Germline CDR1 reads SGHKS; CDR2 reads YYEKEE (reference sequence). The CDR3 reads CASSSTGNEKLFF. The CDR3 DNA reads as TGTGCCAGCAGCTCGACTGGAAATGAAAAACTGTTTTTT.

This rearrangement joins TRBV5-1 to TRBJ1-2, with a tentative D call TRBD1 (5 bases). Between the trimmed V and J ends, which lost 4 bases and 6 bases, there was a span of 13 bases. The CDR3 loop spans 13 amino acids. In germline, CDR1 is SGHRS, CDR2 YFSETQ. CDR3 in amino acids: CASSLWARDGYTF. CDR3 DNA sequence: TGCGCCAGCAGCCTCTGGGCCAGGGATGGCTACACCTTC.

Only one count was recorded for this clone. This chain uses TRBV7-2 with TRBJ2-7; the D is unclear. Germline V gene data show CDR1 as SGHTA and CDR2 as FQGNSA. Trimming stripped 3 bases from V and 6 bases from J, with 15 bases between. The CDR3 is made up of 14 amino acids. The CDR3 region is CASSLWQASSEQYF. CDR3 bases: TGTGCCAGCAGCTTGTGGCAGGCTTCCAGCGAGCAGTACTTC.

The gene calls are TRBV29-1 and TRBJ2-3, with D perhaps TRBD2 (5 bases). The V gene's germline CDR1 is SQVTM and CDR2 ANQGSEA. This CDR3 comprises 14 residues. V was cut by 4 bases and J by 0 bases, with 11 bases left in between. The CDR3 bases are TGCAGCGTTGGGCGAACGGGAAGCACAGATACGCAGTATTTT. Protein: CSVGRTGSTDTQYF.

The gene calls are TRBV15 and TRBJ2-2, with 8 bases aligning to TRBD1. The germline V gene encodes CDR1 LNHNV and CDR2 YYDKDF (reference sequence). V shed 6 bases, J shed 3 bases, and the junction held 3 bases outside the gene matches. The CDR3 is made up of 14 amino acids. The CDR3 loop is CATRDRADTGELFF. The CDR3 region has the DNA TGTGCCACCAGGGACAGGGCGGACACCGGGGAGCTGTTTTTT.

This clone is a singleton in its sample. The J gene is TRBJ2-5, the V gene TRBV28, with TRBD1 as a possible D gene (6 bases). Looked up from germline, CDR1 is MDHEN and CDR2 is SYDVKM. This CDR3 has 15 residues. The V end was cut by 1 base, the J end by 4 bases, with 13 bases between. The CDR3 DNA follows: TGTGCCAGCAGTTTATCTAACAGGGTAGGAGAGACCCAGTACTTC. This encodes CASSLSNRVGETQYF.

This sequence joins TRBV27 and TRBJ2-7; TRBD2 matches 9 bases. The CDR3 loop spans 16 amino acids. J gave up 1 base and V 7 bases, and 11 bases lay outside the gene matches. In germline, CDR1 is MNHEY, CDR2 SMNVEV (reference sequence). The CDR3 sequence: CASIKSPTSGSYEQYF. The CDR3 DNA reads as TGTGCCAGCATCAAATCCCCGACTAGCGGATCCTACGAGCAGTACTTC.

The chain is built from TRBV23-1 and TRBJ2-3, with 16 positions matching TRBD2. TRBV23-1 is labeled an ORF, and its function is uncertain. The CDR3 spans 19 residues. V trimming: 4 bases; J trimming: 6 bases; junction bases outside the gene matches: 13. The CDR3 loop reads CASSRQLGTSGGAVDTQYF. DNA for the CDR3: TGCGCCAGCAGTCGCCAACTCGGGACTAGCGGGGGGGCGGTGGATACGCAGTATTTT.

The chain is built from TRBV27 and TRBJ2-2; D is possibly TRBD1 (6 bases). The germline CDR1 and CDR2 sequences are MNHEY and SMNVEV (reference sequence). The CDR3 covers 15 residues. Trimming shortened V by 5 bases and J by 4 bases, and 14 bases separated the two germline ends. The CDR3 bases are TGTGCCAGCAGTGAAGGGGGTTGGGGCACCGGGGAGCTGTTTTTT. Its protein product is CASSEGGWGTGELFF.

In DNA form, the CDR3 reads TGTGCCAGCAGCTCTAGCGGGGGGTTGGAGACCCAGTACTTC. This translates into CASSSSGGLETQYF. V is TRBV7-9 and J is TRBJ2-5; 11 positions agree with TRBD2. Germline-derived CDR1 and CDR2 are SEHNR and FQNEAQ (reference sequence). Trimming cost V 4 bases and J 5 bases; bases outside gene matches: 3. This CDR3 spans 14 amino acids.

The chain combines TRBV7-3 with TRBJ2-2; D might be TRBD1 (5 bases). Germline V CDR1 and CDR2: SGHTA, FQGTGA. This CDR3 region has 16 residues. The V and J ends lost 0 bases and 0 bases respectively, with 8 bases between them. CDR3 in DNA: TGTGCCAGCAGCTTAACCCCAGGGCCGAACACCGGGGAGCTGTTTTTT. Protein product: CASSLTPGPNTGELFF.

This chain links TRBV18 with TRBJ2-7, with TRBD1 as a possible D gene (6 bases). V was pared by 4 bases and J by 3 bases, with 10 bases between. The CDR3 length is 13 residues. The germline CDR1 and CDR2 sequences are KGHSH and LQKENI. CDR3 bases: TGTGCCAGCTCACACACGGACAGCTACGAGCAGTACTTC. Encoded protein: CASSHTDSYEQYF.